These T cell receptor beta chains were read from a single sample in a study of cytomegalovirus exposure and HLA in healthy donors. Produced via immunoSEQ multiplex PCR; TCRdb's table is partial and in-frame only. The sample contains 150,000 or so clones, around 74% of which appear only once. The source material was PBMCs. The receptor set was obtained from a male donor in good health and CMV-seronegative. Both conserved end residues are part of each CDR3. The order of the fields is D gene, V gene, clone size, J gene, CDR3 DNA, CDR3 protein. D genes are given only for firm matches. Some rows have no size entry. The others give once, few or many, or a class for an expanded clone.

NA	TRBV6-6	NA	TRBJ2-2	TGTGCCAGCAGTTACTCCCCCAGGGGTCCGGCCGGGGAGCTGTTTTTT	CASSYSPRGPAGELFF
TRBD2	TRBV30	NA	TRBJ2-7	TGTGCCTGGAGTGTCTACGGGAGGGGTGAGCAGTACTTC	CAWSVYGRGEQYF
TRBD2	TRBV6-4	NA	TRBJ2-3	TGTGCCAGCAGTGACACTAGCGGGGGTTCTGATACGCAGTATTTT	CASSDTSGGSDTQYF
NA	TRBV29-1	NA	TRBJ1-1	TGCAGCGTTAGGAGGGGAGGCTCGAACACTGAAGCTTTCTTT	CSVRRGGSNTEAFF
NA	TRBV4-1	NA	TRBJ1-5	TGCGCCAGCAGCCAAATAGTCGGGGAGAAGCCCCAGCATTTT	CASSQIVGEKPQHF
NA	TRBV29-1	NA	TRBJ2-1	TGCAGCGTTGCAGTCCGGGTGGTTGAGCAGTTCTTC	CSVAVRVVEQFF
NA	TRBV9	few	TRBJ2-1	TGTGCCAGCAGCGTGGCGGGACTTAACAATGAGCAGTTCTTC	CASSVAGLNNEQFF
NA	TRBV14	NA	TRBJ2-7	TGTGCCAGCAGCCTCTCGCCTACCTACGAGCAGTACTTC	CASSLSPTYEQYF
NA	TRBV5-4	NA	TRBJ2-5	TGTGCCAGCAGCTTGGTTGGCGGGACGCCTACTCCGGGGACCCAGTACTTC	CASSLVGGTPTPGTQYF
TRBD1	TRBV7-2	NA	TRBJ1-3	TGTGCCAGCATCGGGACAGGGGGAAACACCATATATTTT	CASIGTGGNTIYF
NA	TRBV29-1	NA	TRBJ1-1	TGCAGCACACTACAGGTGGCGAACACTGAAGCTTTCTTT	CSTLQVANTEAFF
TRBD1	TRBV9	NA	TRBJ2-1	TGTGCCAGCAGCTTTGGGACAGGGGGCGCGGGGGAGCAGTTCTTC	CASSFGTGGAGEQFF
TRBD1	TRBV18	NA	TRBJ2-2	TGTGCCAGCTCACCGAGCAGGACAGGGTTAACCGGGGAGCTGTTTTTT	CASSPSRTGLTGELFF
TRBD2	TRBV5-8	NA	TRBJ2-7	TGTGCCAGCAGCTCCGTCGGGAGGGGGAGGGCCTACGAGCAGTACTTC	CASSSVGRGRAYEQYF
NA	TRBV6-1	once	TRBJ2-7	TGTGCCAGCAGTGAAGGGGACATGCGCTACGAGCAGTACTTC	CASSEGDMRYEQYF
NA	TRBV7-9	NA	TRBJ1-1	TGTGCCAGCAGGTTAGATACGGGTGGCACTGAAGCTTTCTTT	CASRLDTGGTEAFF
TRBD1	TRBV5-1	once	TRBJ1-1	TGCGCCAGCAGACTGACAGGGGGCACTGAAGCTTTCTTT	CASRLTGGTEAFF
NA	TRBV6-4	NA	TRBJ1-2	TGTGCCAGCAGTGTGACAATCAACTATGGCTACACCTTC	CASSVTINYGYTF
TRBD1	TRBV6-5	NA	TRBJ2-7	TGTGCCACTTATCCCGGGACAGGGACCGAGTTGTACTTC	CATYPGTGTELYF
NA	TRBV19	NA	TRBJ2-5	TGTGCCAGTAGTATCGGGGGGCTGGGGGTGTACCAAGAGACCCAGTACTTC	CASSIGGLGVYQETQYF
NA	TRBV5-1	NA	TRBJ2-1	TGCGCCAGCAGCGGCGGCGGAGACCCTTATAATGAGCAGTTCTTC	CASSGGGDPYNEQFF
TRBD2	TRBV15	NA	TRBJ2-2	TGTGCCACCAGCGGAGCACTAGCGGGAAACACCGGGGAGCTGTTTTTT	CATSGALAGNTGELFF
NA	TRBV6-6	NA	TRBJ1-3	TGTGCCAGCAGTATTGGACAGGGAAACACCATATATTTT	CASSIGQGNTIYF
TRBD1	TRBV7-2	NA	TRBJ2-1	TGTGCCAGCAGCATCCGGGACAGGGGGCACGATGAGCAGTTCTTC	CASSIRDRGHDEQFF
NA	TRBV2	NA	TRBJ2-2	TGTGCCAGTGGAACGGAACAGCTCAACACCGGGGAGCTGTTTTTT	CASGTEQLNTGELFF
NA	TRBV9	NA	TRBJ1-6	TGTGCCAGCAGCGTAGGACAGGCGTTTAATTCACCCCTCCACTTT	CASSVGQAFNSPLHF
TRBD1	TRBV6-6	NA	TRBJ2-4	TGTGCCAGCAGTTACTTTAAGGGACAGGTTAACATTCAGTACTTC	CASSYFKGQVNIQYF
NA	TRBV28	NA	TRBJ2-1	TGTGCCATCCGGGGCAGGGGCAATGAGCAGTTCTTC	CAIRGRGNEQFF
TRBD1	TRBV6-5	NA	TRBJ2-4	TGTGCCAGCGGACAGGGAAACATTCAGTACTTC	CASGQGNIQYF
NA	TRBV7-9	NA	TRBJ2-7	TGTGCCAGCAGCACCCAACGGCAGGGCTCCTACGAGCAGTACTTC	CASSTQRQGSYEQYF
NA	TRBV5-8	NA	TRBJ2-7	TGTGCCAGCAGCTTGTTTATCCAGGAGGGCTCTGTCTACGAGCAGTACTTC	CASSLFIQEGSVYEQYF
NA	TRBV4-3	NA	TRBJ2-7	TGCGCCAGCAGCCAAGTATGGAAAGGCGAGACGGGGGAGCAGTACTTC	CASSQVWKGETGEQYF
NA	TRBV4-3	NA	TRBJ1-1	TGCGCCAGCAGCCAAGATTCAGGATCCACTGAAGCTTTCTTT	CASSQDSGSTEAFF
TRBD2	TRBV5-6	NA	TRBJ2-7	TGTGCCGGCAGCCGTGGTGGACTAGCGGCCCCCAGGTCCCTCTACGAGCAGTACTTC	CAGSRGGLAAPRSLYEQYF
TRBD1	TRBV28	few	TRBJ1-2	TGTGCCAGCAGGCTGACAGGGAACTATGGCTACACCTTC	CASRLTGNYGYTF
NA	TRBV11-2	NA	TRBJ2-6	TGTGCCAGCAGCTTAGATCAGGCTGGGGCCAACGTCCTGACTTTC	CASSLDQAGANVLTF
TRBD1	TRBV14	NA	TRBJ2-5	TGTGCCAGCAGCCAAGAGAAGCCAGGGGGCGAAGAGACCCAGTACTTC	CASSQEKPGGEETQYF
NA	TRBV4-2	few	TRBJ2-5	TGTGCCAGCAGCCAAGATCCCCTCGGACCGGGCGGAGGGGAGACCCAGTACTTC	CASSQDPLGPGGGETQYF
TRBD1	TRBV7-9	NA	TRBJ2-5	TGTGCCAGCAGCTTAGCGGGGACAGGGGGAGGAGAGACCCAGTACTTC	CASSLAGTGGGETQYF
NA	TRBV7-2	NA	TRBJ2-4	TGTGCCAGCAGCGAAGGACAGGGAGGGAACATTCAGTACTTC	CASSEGQGGNIQYF
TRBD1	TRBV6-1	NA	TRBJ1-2	TGTGCCAGCAAGGTCACAGGGGGAGAGGGCTACACCTTC	CASKVTGGEGYTF
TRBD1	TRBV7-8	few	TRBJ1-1	TGTGCCAGCAGCTTAGCGGGAGGGAGGGGACAGGGGGCCACTGAAGCTTTCTTT	CASSLAGGRGQGATEAFF
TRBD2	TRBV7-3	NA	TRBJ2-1	TGTGCCAGCAGCCCCACCGGGACTAGCGACAATGAGCAGTTCTTC	CASSPTGTSDNEQFF
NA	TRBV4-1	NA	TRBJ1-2	TGCGCCAGCAGCCATTCCCCATTGGCAGGAACTAACTATGGCTACACCTTC	CASSHSPLAGTNYGYTF
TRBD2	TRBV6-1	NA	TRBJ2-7	TGTGCCAGCAGCCCGAGGACTAGCGGGGTCTACGAGCAGTACTTC	CASSPRTSGVYEQYF
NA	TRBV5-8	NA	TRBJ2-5	TGTGCCAGCAGCTCTACCTTTGTGACCCAGTACTTC	CASSSTFVTQYF
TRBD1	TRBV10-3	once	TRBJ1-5	TGTGCCATCGGGACAGGGGGCCTTCAGCCCCAGCATTTT	CAIGTGGLQPQHF
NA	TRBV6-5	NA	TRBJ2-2	TGTGCCAGCGTTTCCAGGGCCACCGGGGAGCTGTTTTTT	CASVSRATGELFF
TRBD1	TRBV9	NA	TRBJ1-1	TGTGCCAGCAGCGTGGGACAGGGGGAGAACACTGAAGCTTTCTTT	CASSVGQGENTEAFF
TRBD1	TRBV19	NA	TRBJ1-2	TGTGCCAGTAGTCTGGACAGGGTCACTAACTATGGCTACACCTTC	CASSLDRVTNYGYTF
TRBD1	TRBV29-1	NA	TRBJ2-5	TGCAGCGCCTACATGACAGGGTCGAGAGAGACCCAGTACTTC	CSAYMTGSRETQYF
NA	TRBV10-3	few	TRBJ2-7	TGTGCCATCAGTGGCGACAGGACATACGAGCAGTACTTC	CAISGDRTYEQYF
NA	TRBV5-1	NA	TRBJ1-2	TGCGCCAGCAGCTTGGGAGGGGAGGCAGGCGGCTACACCTTC	CASSLGGEAGGYTF
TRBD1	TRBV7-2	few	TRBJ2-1	TGTGCCAGCAGCCCGACAGGGGTGCGATGGAATGAGCAGTTCTTC	CASSPTGVRWNEQFF